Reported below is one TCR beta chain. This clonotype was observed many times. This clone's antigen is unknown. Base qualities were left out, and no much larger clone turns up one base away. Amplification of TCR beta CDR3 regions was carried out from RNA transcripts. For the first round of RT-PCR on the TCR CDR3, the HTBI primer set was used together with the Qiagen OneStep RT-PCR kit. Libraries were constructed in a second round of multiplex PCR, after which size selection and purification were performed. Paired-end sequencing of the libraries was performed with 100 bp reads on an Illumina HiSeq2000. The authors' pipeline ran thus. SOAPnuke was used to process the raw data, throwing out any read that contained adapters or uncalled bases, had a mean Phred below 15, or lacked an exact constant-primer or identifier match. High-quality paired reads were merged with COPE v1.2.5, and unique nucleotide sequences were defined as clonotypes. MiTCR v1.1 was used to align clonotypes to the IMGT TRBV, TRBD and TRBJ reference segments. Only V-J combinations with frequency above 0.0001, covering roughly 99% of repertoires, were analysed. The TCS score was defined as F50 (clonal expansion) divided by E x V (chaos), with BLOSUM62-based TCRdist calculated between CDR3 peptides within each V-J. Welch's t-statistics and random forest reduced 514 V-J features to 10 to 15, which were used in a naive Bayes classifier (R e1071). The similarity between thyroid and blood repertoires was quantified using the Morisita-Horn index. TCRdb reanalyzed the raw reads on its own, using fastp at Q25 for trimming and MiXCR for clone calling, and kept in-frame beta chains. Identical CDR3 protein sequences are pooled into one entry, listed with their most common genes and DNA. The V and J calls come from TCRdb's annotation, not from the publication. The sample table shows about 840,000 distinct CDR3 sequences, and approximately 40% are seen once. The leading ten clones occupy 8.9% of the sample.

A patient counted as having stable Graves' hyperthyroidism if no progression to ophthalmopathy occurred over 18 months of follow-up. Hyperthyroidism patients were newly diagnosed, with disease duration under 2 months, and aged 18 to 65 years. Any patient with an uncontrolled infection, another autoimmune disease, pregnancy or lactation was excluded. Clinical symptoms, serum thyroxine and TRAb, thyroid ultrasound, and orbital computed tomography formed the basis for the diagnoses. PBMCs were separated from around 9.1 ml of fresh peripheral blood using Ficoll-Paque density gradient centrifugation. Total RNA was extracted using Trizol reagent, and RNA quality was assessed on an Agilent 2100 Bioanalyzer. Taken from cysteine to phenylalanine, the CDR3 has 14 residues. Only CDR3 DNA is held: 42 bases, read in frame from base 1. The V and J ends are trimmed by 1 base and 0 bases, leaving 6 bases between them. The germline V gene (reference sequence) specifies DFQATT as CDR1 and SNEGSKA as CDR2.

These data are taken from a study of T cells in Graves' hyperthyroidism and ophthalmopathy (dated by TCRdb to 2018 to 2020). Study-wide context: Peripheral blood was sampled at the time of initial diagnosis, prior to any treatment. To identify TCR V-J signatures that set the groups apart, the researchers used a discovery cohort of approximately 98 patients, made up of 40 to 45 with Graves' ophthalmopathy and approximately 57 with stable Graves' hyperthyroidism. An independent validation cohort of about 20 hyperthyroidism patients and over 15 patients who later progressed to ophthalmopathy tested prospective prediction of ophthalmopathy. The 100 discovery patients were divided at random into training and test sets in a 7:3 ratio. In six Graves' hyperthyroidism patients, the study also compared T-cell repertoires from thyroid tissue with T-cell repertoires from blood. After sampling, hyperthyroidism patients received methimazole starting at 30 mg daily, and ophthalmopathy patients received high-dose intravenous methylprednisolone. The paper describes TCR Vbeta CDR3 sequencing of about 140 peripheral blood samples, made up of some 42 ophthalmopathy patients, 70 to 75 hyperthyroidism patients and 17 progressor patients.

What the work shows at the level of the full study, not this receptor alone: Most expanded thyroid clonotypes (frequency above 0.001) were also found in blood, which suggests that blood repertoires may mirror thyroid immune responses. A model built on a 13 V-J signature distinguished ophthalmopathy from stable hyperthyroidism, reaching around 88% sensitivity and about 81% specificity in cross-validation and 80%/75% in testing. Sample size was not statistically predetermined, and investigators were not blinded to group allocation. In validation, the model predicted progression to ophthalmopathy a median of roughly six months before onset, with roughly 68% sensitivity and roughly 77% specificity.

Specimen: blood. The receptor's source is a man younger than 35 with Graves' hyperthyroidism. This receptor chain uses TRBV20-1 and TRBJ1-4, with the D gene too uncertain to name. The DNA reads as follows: TGCAGTGCTAGAGTGCGGGCAACTAATGAAAAACTGTTTTTT. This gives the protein CSARVRATNEKLFF.